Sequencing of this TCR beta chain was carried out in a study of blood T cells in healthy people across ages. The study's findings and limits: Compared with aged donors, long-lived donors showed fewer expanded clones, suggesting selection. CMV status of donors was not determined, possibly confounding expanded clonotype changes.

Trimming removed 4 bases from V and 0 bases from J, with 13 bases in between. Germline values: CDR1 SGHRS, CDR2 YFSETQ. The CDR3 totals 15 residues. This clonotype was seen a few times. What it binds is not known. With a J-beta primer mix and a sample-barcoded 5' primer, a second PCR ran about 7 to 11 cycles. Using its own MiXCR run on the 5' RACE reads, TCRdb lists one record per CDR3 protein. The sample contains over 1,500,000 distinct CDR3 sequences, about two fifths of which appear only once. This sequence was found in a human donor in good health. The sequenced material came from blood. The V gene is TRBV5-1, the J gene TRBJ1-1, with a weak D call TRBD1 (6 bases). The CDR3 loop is CASSGDTGLNTEAFF. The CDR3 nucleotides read TGCGCCAGCAGCGGGGACACAGGGCTGAACACTGAAGCTTTCTTT. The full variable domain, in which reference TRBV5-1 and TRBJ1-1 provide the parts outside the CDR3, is KAGVTQTPRYLIKTRGQQVTLSCSPISGHRSVSWYQQTPGQGLQFLFEYFSETQRNKGNFPGRFSGRQFSNSRSEMNVSTLELGDSALYLCASSGDTGLNTEAFFGQGTRLTVV.